This T cell receptor (beta chain) was found in a study of OX40 agonist ivuxolimab in advanced cancers. Study-level background: Ivuxolimab is a fully human IgG2 antibody that activates OX40 (CD134). Prior anti-PD-1, anti-PD-L1 or anti-CTLA-4 therapy was allowed; 35% to 40% had some. At 0.01 to 10 mg/kg, ivuxolimab was administered intravenously to patients every 2 weeks.

This clone was picked up one time. Peripheral blood came from all dose cohorts at three timepoints. Clones were sequenced by immunoSEQ multiplex PCR, and TCRdb holds only the in-frame ones, with some missing. The sample carries around 72,000 clones, around four fifths recorded once. V lost 2 bases and J 4 bases, leaving 17 bases between the germline ends. Germline V gene lookup returns CDR1 MDHEN and CDR2 SYDVKM. The CDR3 is 16 residues long. The chain employs TRBV28 and TRBJ1-2; D is uncertain. This receptor was identified in an adult with an advanced solid tumor such as melanoma, head and neck, liver or kidney cancer. The material sequenced was CD4+ or CD8+ T cells sorted from blood, taken in a trial of the OX40 agonist ivuxolimab. As DNA, the CDR3 is TGTGCCAGCAGTTTAAATGACTTCCTCCACCTCTATGGCTACACCTTC. Its translation: CASSLNDFLHLYGYTF.